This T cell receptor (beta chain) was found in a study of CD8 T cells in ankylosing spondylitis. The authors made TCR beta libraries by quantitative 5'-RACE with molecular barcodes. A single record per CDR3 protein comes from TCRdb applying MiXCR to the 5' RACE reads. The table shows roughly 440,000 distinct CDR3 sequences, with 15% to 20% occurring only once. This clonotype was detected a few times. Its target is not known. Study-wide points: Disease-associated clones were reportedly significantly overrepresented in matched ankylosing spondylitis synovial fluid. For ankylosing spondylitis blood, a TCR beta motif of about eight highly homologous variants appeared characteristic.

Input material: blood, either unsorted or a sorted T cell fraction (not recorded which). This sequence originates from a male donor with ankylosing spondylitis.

DNA for the CDR3: TGTGCCAGCAGCCCCGGACACGTTAATAATGAAAAACTGTTTTTT. Residues: CASSPGHVNNEKLFF. This sequence joins TRBV4-2 and TRBJ1-4, with a weak D call TRBD1 (5 bases). The V end was cut by 4 bases, the J end by 4 bases, with 13 bases between. Per the germline V gene, CDR1 is LGHNA and CDR2 is YNFKEQ. There are 15 residues in the CDR3.